This T cell receptor (beta chain) was sequenced during a study of CD8+ T cells in alopecia areata. Study-wide context: Each recipient was a roughly 7-10-week-old female C3H/HeJ mouse given skin from an approximately 6-13-month-old C3H/HeJ donor with spontaneous alopecia. Study findings and constraints: Affected lesional scalp, above all in alopecia totalis/universalis, was more clonal than normal scalp. Although TCR sharing was seen in mice, sharing across patients was less clear, possibly for HLA-related reasons.

Germline values: CDR1 LGHNA, CDR2 YNLKQL (reference sequence). The CDR3 has 15 amino acids. Unmatched junction bases numbered 3, after V lost 2 bases and J lost 6 bases. Using CD4, CD8alpha, NKG2D, NKG2ACE and other markers, pooled cutaneous lymph node cells were sorted. A word on this clone: Its antigen is unknown. The germline and genes are mouse ones. The read ends 3 residues shy of where the CDR3 ends; the end is completed using the germline J gene.

Sequencing used cDNA as its template, made by extracting RNA and reverse transcribing it. TCRdb keeps only in-frame clones here, not all; method: immunoSEQ multiplex PCR. The data show over 250,000 clones, with none appearing a single time. The chain employs TRBV5 and TRBJ1-6, with TRBD1 matching over 8 bases. TRBJ1-6 is placed among ORFs of uncertain function. Source material: CD4+ T cells sorted from a lymph node. The receptor comes from a C3H/HeJ mouse with alopecia areata. Mouse strain MHC haplotype: H2-k. This chain's CDR3 is CASSQQGALNSPLYF. The sequenced CDR3 bases are TGTGCCAGCAGCCAACAGGGGGCCCTTAATTCGCCC.